Presented here are 21 T cell receptor beta chains from one specimen sequenced in a study of tumor and adjacent non-tumor tissue in lung cancer. The library came from three nested PCR rounds adapted from ARM-PCR protocols. TCRdb re-called the multiplex PCR reads through MiXCR, storing one row per CDR3 protein. The repertoire has more than 55,000 distinct CDR3 sequences, about 56% of them found once; the top ten carry about 32%. The template was RNA from unsorted bulk tissue. This non-tumor lung sample came from over 3 cm beyond the tumor edge. The sequencing input was distant non-tumor lung tissue. The source is a man aged 70-80 years with non-small cell lung cancer.

This clonotype showed up many times. V usage is TRBV5-1 and J usage is TRBJ2-1, with 8 bases lining up with TRBD1. This CDR3 is 15 amino acids long. Per the germline V gene, CDR1 is SGHRS and CDR2 is YFSETQ. V trimming: 5 bases; J trimming: 7 bases; junction bases outside the gene matches: 11. The DNA for the CDR3 is TGCGCCAGCAGTAGCTTAGCCAGGGGGCAAAATGAGCAGTTCTTC. This encodes CASSSLARGQNEQFF.

A word on this clonotype: A junction boundary mismatches the germline segment, possibly from a read error. The J gene is TRBJ2-3, the V gene TRBV5-4, with 8 nucleotides matching TRBD2. Germline CDR1 reads SGHNT; CDR2 reads YYREEE (reference sequence). CDR3 size: 15 residues. The CDR3 sequence is CASGLPGRGRDTQYF. CDR3 nucleotides: TGTGCCAGCGGCTTGCCCGGGCGCGGGAGGGATACGCAGTATTTT.

This clonotype was counted a single time. The J gene is TRBJ2-1, the V gene TRBV6-5, with D uncertain. The V end lost 1 base, the J end lost 4 bases, and 11 bases lay between the germline ends. Per germline, CDR1 MNHEY and CDR2 SVGAGI. The CDR3 length is 15 residues. As DNA, the CDR3 is TGTGCCAGCAGTTACTGGATAGCTGGATACAATGAGCAGTTCTTC. This codes for CASSYWIAGYNEQFF.

This clonotype has a count of ten or more. DNA for the CDR3: TGCGCCAGCTTAGATTCTGGGGCCAACGTCCTGACTTTC. Translation: CASLDSGANVLTF. The rearrangement joins TRBV5-1 to TRBJ2-6; D gene ambiguous. The length of the CDR3 is 13 residues. Looked up from germline, CDR1 is SGHRS and CDR2 is YFSETQ. Trimming left V 7 bases short and J 1 base short, with 6 bases between. Filled out from reference TRBV5-1 and TRBJ2-6, the complete variable domain reads KAGVTQTPRYLIKTRGQQVTLSCSPISGHRSVSWYQQTPGQGLQFLFEYFSETQRNKGNFPGRFSGRQFSNSRSEMNVSTLELGDSALYLCASLDSGANVLTFGAGSRLTVL.

As concerns this clonotype: An end of the junction differs from the germline gene, which may be a read error. This chain uses TRBV10-1 with TRBJ2-1, with 8 bases aligning to TRBD2. There are 19 residues in the CDR3. Per germline, CDR1 WNHNN and CDR2 SYGVQD (reference sequence). In DNA, the CDR3 is TGCGCCATAGCGGGGAGCGGGGGTTACCATAGTAGCTCCTACAATGAGCGGTTCTTC. Its translation: CAIAGSGGYHSSSYNERFF.

This clonotype came up many times. CDR3 sequence: CASSLSTGSHNEQFF. The CDR3, as DNA: TGTGCCAGCAGCTTATCCACGGGGAGCCACAATGAGCAGTTCTTC. The rearrangement links TRBV7-2 to TRBJ2-1; TRBD2 might be the D (5 bases). This CDR3 comprises 15 residues. CDR1 and CDR2 (germline): SGHTA, FQGNSA. The V and J ends lost 2 bases and 5 bases respectively, with 13 bases between them.

Comments on this clonotype: One junction end does not reproduce the germline sequence, and a read error may be involved. The chain employs TRBV7-9 and TRBJ2-1; 8 bases fit TRBD2. This CDR3 spans 14 amino acids. The V gene's germline CDR1 is SEHNR and CDR2 FQNEAQ (reference sequence). CDR3 bases: TGTACCAGCAGCGGGGGATACTCCTACAATGAGCAGTTCTTC. Amino acid sequence: CTSSGGYSYNEQFF.

Concerning this clonotype: It is likely a read error, because the conserved phenylalanine at the end of the CDR3 is missing. V is TRBV7-8 and J is TRBJ2-7; 7 bases map to TRBD2. V shed 0 bases, J shed 2 bases, and the junction held 4 bases outside the gene matches. Germline CDR1 and CDR2: SGHVS and FQNEAQ. This CDR3 comprises 15 residues. CDR3 sequence reads: CASSLAAGRAYEQYI. CDR3 coding DNA: TGTGCCAGCAGCTTAGCAGCGGGAAGGGCCTACGAGCAGTACATC.

This clonotype was seen once. One junction end disagrees with the germline gene, perhaps due to a read error. This chain joins TRBV28 and TRBJ2-1, with 10 bases identical to TRBD2. The CDR3 is made up of 15 amino acids. The germline V gene has CDR1 MDHEN and CDR2 SYDVKM. CDR3 in DNA: TGCGTCAGTTCCAGCGGGGGGGACTCCTACAATGAGCAGTTCTTC. Encoded protein: CVSSSGGDSYNEQFF.

With regard to this clonotype: No conserved phenylalanine or tryptophan ends this CDR3, so it is likely a read error. The chain combines TRBV11-2 with TRBJ2-7, with a tentative D call TRBD2 (5 bases). CDR1 and CDR2 (germline): SGHAT, FQNNGV. Trimming took off 7 bases at V and 7 bases at J, with 26 bases between the two ends. This CDR3 has 16 amino acids. For the CDR3, the DNA is TGTGCCAGCAACCCAAGAGGGTATTTAGGATACTATGAGCAGTACATC. This gives the protein CASNPRGYLGYYEQYI.

As concerns this clonotype: A read error may produce the germline difference seen at one junction end. This rearrangement joins TRBV11-2 to TRBJ1-1; no firm D call. This CDR3 region has 14 residues. Germline V gene data show CDR1 as SGHAT and CDR2 as FQNNGV. As DNA, the CDR3 is TGTGCCAGCAACTTAGATCTGGGGAGGACTGAAGCTTCCTTT. This translates into CASNLDLGRTEASF.

This clonotype was observed once. One junction end disagrees with the germline gene, perhaps due to a read error. The genes are TRBV4-2 and TRBJ2-5, with unresolved D. Germline V gene lookup returns CDR1 LGHNA and CDR2 YNFKEQ. This CDR3 is 13 amino acids long. The chain's CDR3 is CVSSQSPQETQYF. The DNA of the CDR3 is TGTGTCAGCAGCCAATCCCCCCAAGAGACCCAGTACTTC.

This clonotype occurred many times. The chain uses TRBV6-5 and TRBJ2-1; 7 bases agree with TRBD1. The CDR3 spans 15 residues. Looked up from germline, CDR1 is MNHEY and CDR2 is SVGAGI. Germline trimming cut 6 bases from V and 5 bases from J; bases unmatched to any gene: 10. The CDR3 DNA reads TGTGCCAGCAGCAGACCGGGACAGTTTGACAATGAGCAGTTCTTC. This sequence encodes CASSRPGQFDNEQFF.

This clonotype was detected many times. The chain joins TRBV29-1 to TRBJ1-1; D is undetermined. There are 12 residues in the CDR3. CDR1 and CDR2 (germline): SQVTM, ANQGSEA. V was pared by 7 bases and J by 2 bases, with 11 bases between. The CDR3 DNA reads TGCAGCGCCGCCGCGGGAAACACTGAAGCTTTCTTT. Translated: CSAAAGNTEAFF.

This clonotype is a singleton in its sample. A read error may produce the germline difference seen at one junction end. This chain links TRBV4-1 with TRBJ1-2; D gene uncertain. Germline CDR1 is MGHRA and CDR2 is YSYEKL. The length of the CDR3 is 17 residues. CDR3 protein: CANSPRGAESLNYGYIF. CDR3 bases: TGCGCCAACAGCCCAAGAGGAGCAGAGTCCCTTAACTATGGCTACATCTTC.

This clonotype was seen more than once but under ten times. V and J are TRBV7-8 and TRBJ2-7; D gene uncertain. The V end was cut by 1 base, the J end by 0 bases, with 13 bases between. CDR1 SGHVS and CDR2 FQNEAQ come from the germline V gene. This CDR3 region has 16 residues. CDR3 amino acids: CASSLGLASSSYEQYF. For the CDR3, the DNA is TGTGCCAGCAGCTTAGGGTTGGCGTCGAGCTCCTACGAGCAGTACTTC.

V usage is TRBV24-1 and J usage is TRBJ1-1, with D possibly being TRBD1 (5 bases). The V gene's germline CDR1 is KGHDR and CDR2 SFDVKD. This CDR3 has 14 amino acids. The V end lost 4 bases, the J end lost 1 base, and 9 bases lay between the germline ends. CDR3 coding DNA: TGTGCCACCAGTGAACCGGGGCAGAACACTGAAGCTTTCTTT. It is translated as CATSEPGQNTEAFF.

This clonotype has a count of ten or more. The chain links TRBV5-5 to TRBJ2-5; D is perhaps TRBD1 (6 bases). Germline assignment: CDR1 SGHKS and CDR2 YYEKEE (reference sequence). The CDR3 is made up of 13 amino acids. V lost 4 bases to trimming and J lost 5 bases, with 12 bases between them. This CDR3 reads CASSPDQGETQYF. The CDR3 coding sequence is TGTGCCAGCAGCCCGGACCAGGGGGAGACCCAGTACTTC.

As for this clonotype: Without the conserved terminal phenylalanine or tryptophan, this CDR3 likely stems from a read error. The chain is built from TRBV6-2 or TRBV6-3 and TRBJ1-1; 7 bases are shared with TRBD1. CDR3 size: 14 residues. CDR1 and CDR2 from the germline V gene are MNHEY and SVGEGT. The CDR3 reads CASGYRGADTEAFS. The CDR3 bases are TGTGCCAGCGGTTACAGGGGCGCGGACACTGAAGCTTTCTCT.

As for this clonotype: One junction end disagrees with the germline gene, perhaps due to a read error. CDR3 sequence (DNA): TGTGTCAGCAGCCAGGACTTCAAACTAAGGGGGCCCAAGGAGACCCAGTACTTC. Its protein is CVSSQDFKLRGPKETQYF. The rearrangement joins TRBV6-2 or TRBV6-3 to TRBJ2-5; 7 bases map to TRBD1. This CDR3 is built from 18 residues. In germline, CDR1 is MNHEY, CDR2 SVGEGT.

The chain's CDR3 is CASTSNQKDDYTF. CDR3 bases: TGTGCCAGTACCTCGAACCAAAAGGATGACTACACCTTC. The chain is built from TRBV6-1 and TRBJ1-2; D not resolved. The germline V and J ends were trimmed by 9 bases and 10 bases, with 21 bases remaining between them. Looked up from germline, CDR1 is MNHNS and CDR2 is SASEGT. The CDR3 sequence is 13 residues long.